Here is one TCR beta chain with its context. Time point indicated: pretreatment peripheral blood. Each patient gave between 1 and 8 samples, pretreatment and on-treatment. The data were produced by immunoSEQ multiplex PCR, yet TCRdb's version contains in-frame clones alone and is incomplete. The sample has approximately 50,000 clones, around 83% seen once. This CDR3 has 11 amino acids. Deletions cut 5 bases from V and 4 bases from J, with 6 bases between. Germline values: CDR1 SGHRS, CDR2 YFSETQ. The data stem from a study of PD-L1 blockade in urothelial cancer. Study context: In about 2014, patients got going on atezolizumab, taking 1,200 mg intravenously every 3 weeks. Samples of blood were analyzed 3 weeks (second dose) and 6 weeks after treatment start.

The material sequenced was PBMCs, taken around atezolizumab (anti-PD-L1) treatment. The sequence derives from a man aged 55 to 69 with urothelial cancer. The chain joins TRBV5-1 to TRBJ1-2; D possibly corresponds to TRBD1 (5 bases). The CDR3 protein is CASRDSYGYTF. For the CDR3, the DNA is TGCGCCAGCAGAGACAGCTATGGCTACACCTTC.